This passage covers 3 T cell receptor beta chains from one sample sequenced in a study of regulatory T cells in long-lasting Graves disease. As to time point: newly diagnosed GD, antithyroid drugs for less than 3 months. Researchers made the TCR library from RNA that was extracted from PBMCs. CDR3-region Arm-PCR and iRepertoire HTBI primers produced the TCR beta libraries. Via MiXCR, TCRdb re-called the multiplex PCR reads, giving one row per CDR3 protein. The sample carries roughly 220,000 distinct CDR3 sequences, 18% recorded once. Sample: peripheral blood mononuclear cells (PBMCs), taken at new diagnosis, from a patient treated with antithyroid drugs. The receptors shown here come from a female donor with Graves disease.

Comment on this clonotype: This could be a read error, since a much larger clone is one nucleotide away. The rearrangement joins TRBV18 to TRBJ2-2; 9 positions match TRBD2. The germline gives CDR1 KGHSH, CDR2 LQKENI. This CDR3 region has 15 residues. Here the CDR3 reads CASSSTSGNTGELVF. The CDR3 DNA reads as TGTGCCAGCTCGTCGACTAGCGGAAACACCGGGGAGCTGGTTTTT.

This clonotype has at least ten counts. The chain links TRBV30 to TRBJ1-1; D perhaps matches TRBD1 (6 bases). Germline values: CDR1 GTSNPN, CDR2 SVGIG (reference sequence). Trimming removed 3 bases from V and 6 bases from J, with 20 bases in between. This CDR3 comprises 15 residues. As DNA, the CDR3 is TGTGCCTGGAGGAATTGGTTTCAGGGGATCCCTGAAGCTTTCTTT. It is translated as CAWRNWFQGIPEAFF.

This clonotype came up many times. This chain uses TRBV5-6 with TRBJ2-1, with TRBD2 matching 13 bases. The ends lost 5 bases at V and 8 bases at J; junction bases unmatched: 7. There are 15 residues in the CDR3. Germline CDR1 reads SGHDT; CDR2 reads YYEEEE. The chain's CDR3 is CASRRGTSGTYEQFF. CDR3 in DNA: TGTGCCAGCAGACGAGGGACTAGCGGGACCTATGAGCAGTTCTTC.